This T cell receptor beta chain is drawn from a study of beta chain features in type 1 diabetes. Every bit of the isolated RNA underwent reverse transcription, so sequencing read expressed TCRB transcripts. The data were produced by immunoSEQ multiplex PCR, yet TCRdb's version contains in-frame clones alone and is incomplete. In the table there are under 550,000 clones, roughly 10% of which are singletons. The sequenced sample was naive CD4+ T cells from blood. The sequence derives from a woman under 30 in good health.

CDR3 in DNA: TGTGCCAGCAGCTCAGGACTTTTATCCTACGAGCAGTACGTC. Residues: CASSSGLLSYEQYV. The chain is built from TRBV11-2 and TRBJ2-7; D may be TRBD2 (5 bases). This CDR3 is built from 14 residues. Trimming took off 4 bases at V and 1 base at J, with 11 bases between the two ends. The germline V gene encodes CDR1 SGHAT and CDR2 FQNNGV.